This T cell receptor beta chain was captured in a study of blood T cells in healthy people across ages. General study findings and limits: Naive T cell percentage by flow cytometry tracked strongly with beta diversity.

This CDR3 contains 16 residues. Per germline, CDR1 LGHNA and CDR2 YSLEER. Trimming removed 0 bases at V and 3 bases at J, with 13 bases between. The authors ran a second PCR of about 7 to 12 cycles using a sample-barcoded 5' primer and a J-beta primer mix. Carrying 12 random nucleotides, a template-switch adaptor labeled each individual cDNA molecule. TCRdb used MiXCR to reprocess the 5' RACE reads, holding one entry per CDR3 protein. The table includes over 1,500,000 distinct CDR3 sequences, around half detected once. Worth noting for this clonotype: The antigen is undetermined.

This TCR derives from a woman between 40 and 50 years old in good health. V gene TRBV4-3 combines with J gene TRBJ2-3, with a tentative D call TRBD2 (5 bases). Sequences were obtained from blood. CDR3 coding DNA: TGCGCCAGCAGCCAAGATATTGCGGGTTTGACAGATACGCAGTATTTT. Encoded protein: CASSQDIAGLTDTQYF.